This T cell receptor beta chain was found in a study of identical twins. Study-wide findings and caveats: Researchers reported weaker excess twin sharing in beta out-of-frame sequences.

All donors comprised healthy Caucasians. From the 5' RACE reads, TCRdb called clonotypes with MiXCR, one entry per CDR3 protein. This table has 550,000 to 700,000 distinct CDR3 sequences, approximately 10% appearing once. V lost 4 bases, J lost 2 bases, and 15 bases lay in between. The CDR3 runs 15 residues. Germline values: CDR1 SGHRS, CDR2 YFSETQ. This clonotype was detected many times. Its matching antigen is unknown. This sample was also put to use in a study of yellow fever vaccine responses in identical twins.

This TCR was recovered from a woman aged 18-30 years in good health. Sample: PBMCs. V is TRBV5-1 and J is TRBJ1-1; D is possibly TRBD1 (6 bases). CDR3 DNA: TGCGCCAGCAGCCTTAATTGGGGGGCAAACACTGAAGCTTTCTTT. This encodes CASSLNWGANTEAFF. Drawing the rest from reference TRBV5-1 and TRBJ1-1, the complete variable domain is KAGVTQTPRYLIKTRGQQVTLSCSPISGHRSVSWYQQTPGQGLQFLFEYFSETQRNKGNFPGRFSGRQFSNSRSEMNVSTLELGDSALYLCASSLNWGANTEAFFGQGTRLTVV.